The 6 T cell receptor beta chains reported below all come from one sample, sequenced in a study of blood T cell repertoires in COVID-19. The method was immunoSEQ multiplex PCR; TCRdb's version includes in-frame clones alone and lacks a portion of them. Seen here are approximately 13,000 clones, 75% to 90% observed once, and the top ten hold roughly 15%. The material sequenced was peripheral blood. The receptors come from a man in his fifties or sixties with active COVID-19.

The chain recombines TRBV4-2 with TRBJ2-1; 13 bases map to TRBD2. The J segment lost 9 bases and the V segment lost 1 base, leaving 3 bases of the junction unmatched. The CDR3 spans 15 residues. From germline, CDR1 is LGHNA and CDR2 YNFKEQ. The CDR3 protein is CASSQVTSGRGEQFF. In DNA form, the CDR3 reads TGTGCCAGCAGCCAAGTCACTAGCGGGAGGGGTGAGCAGTTCTTC.

V gene TRBV28 combines with J gene TRBJ2-7; D ambiguous. V was trimmed by 1 base and J by 0 bases, leaving 7 bases between them. Germline values: CDR1 MDHEN, CDR2 SYDVKM. The CDR3 extends over 14 amino acids. CDR3 loop: CASSLLRSSYEQYF. The CDR3 DNA is TGTGCCAGCAGTTTATTGAGGAGCTCCTACGAGCAGTACTTC.

The chain joins TRBV6-2 or TRBV6-3 to TRBJ1-2, with D possibly TRBD1 on 6 matching bases. Trimming cost V 0 bases and J 8 bases, with 22 bases left between them. This CDR3 has 17 amino acids. The germline V gene encodes CDR1 MNHEY and CDR2 SVGEGT. CDR3 protein: CASSYSVRGARARGYTF. DNA of the CDR3: TGTGCCAGCAGTTACTCGGTACGGGGGGCGCGAGCTCGCGGCTACACCTTC.

The chain couples TRBV6-6 to TRBJ1-5; tentatively, D is TRBD1 (6 bases). Germline lookup yields CDR1 MNHNY and CDR2 SVGAGI (reference sequence). V was cut by 7 bases and J by 5 bases, with 18 bases left in between. The CDR3 length is 15 residues. CDR3 loop: CASTLLGRGDQPQHF. Written as DNA, the CDR3 is TGTGCCAGCACCCTCCTTGGCAGGGGCGATCAGCCCCAGCATTTT.

V gene TRBV6-5 combines with J gene TRBJ2-7, with D possibly TRBD2 on 6 matching bases. V lost 4 bases and J 1 base, leaving 11 bases between the germline ends. The CDR3 contains 14 residues. CDR1 is MNHEY and CDR2 is SVGAGI in the germline V gene. Here the CDR3 DNA reads TGTGCCAGCAGTTGGGGGACTTCTTCCTACGAGCAGTACTTC. It yields the protein CASSWGTSSYEQYF.

This sequence joins TRBV28 and TRBJ1-1, with TRBD1 identical over 7 bases. V trimming: 3 bases; J trimming: 10 bases; junction bases outside the gene matches: 5. The CDR3 loop spans 12 amino acids. The germline V gene has CDR1 MDHEN and CDR2 SYDVKM. The CDR3 coding sequence is TGTGCCAGCAGTTTTAGAGACAGGGCAGCTTTCTTT. It translates to CASSFRDRAAFF.